This entry lists 19 T cell receptor beta chains sequenced from one sample in a study of OX40 agonist ivuxolimab in advanced cancers. The assay was immunoSEQ multiplex PCR, and TCRdb's table has in-frame clones only and misses some. The table has 81,000 or so clones, roughly nine tenths seen once. The sequenced sample was CD4+ or CD8+ T cells sorted from blood, obtained in a trial of the OX40 agonist ivuxolimab. These receptors were taken from an adult with an advanced solid tumor such as melanoma, head and neck, liver or kidney cancer.

This chain uses TRBV9 with TRBJ2-1, with D possibly matching TRBD2 (5 bases). Germline V gene data show CDR1 as SGDLS and CDR2 as YYNGEE. This CDR3 spans 17 amino acids. V dropped 0 bases and J dropped 6 bases, with 19 bases sitting between them. The CDR3 sequence: CASSVVPSPTLGNEQFF. For the CDR3, the DNA is TGTGCCAGCAGCGTAGTGCCTAGCCCCACTCTCGGCAATGAGCAGTTCTTC.

V is TRBV28 and J is TRBJ2-3; D might be TRBD1 (6 bases). V lost 8 bases, J lost 0 bases, and 15 bases lay in between. Germline V gene sequence: CDR1 MDHEN, CDR2 SYDVKM. The CDR3 contains 15 residues. The CDR3 loop is CASDRDISSTDTQYF. The DNA for the CDR3 is TGTGCCAGCGACCGGGACATCTCTAGCACAGATACGCAGTATTTT. Full variable domain (outside the CDR3, taken from reference TRBV28 and TRBJ2-3): DVKVTQSSRYLVKRTGEKVFLECVQDMDHENMFWYRQDPGLGLRLIYFSYDVKMKEKGDIPEGYSVSREKKERFSLILESASTNQTSMYLCASDRDISSTDTQYFGPGTRLTVL.

This rearrangement joins TRBV30 to TRBJ1-2; D remains unclear. Trimming left V 5 bases short and J 5 bases short, with 6 bases between. CDR1 GTSNPN and CDR2 SVGIG come from the germline V gene (reference sequence). The CDR3 is made up of 10 amino acids. CDR3: CAWDSYGYTF. In nucleotides, the CDR3 is TGTGCCTGGGATTCTTATGGCTACACCTTC.

The gene calls are TRBV6-1 and TRBJ2-3; D uncertain. The length of the CDR3 is 15 residues. CDR1 and CDR2 from the germline V gene are MNHNS and SASEGT. Between the trimmed V and J ends, which lost 1 base and 0 bases, there was a span of 8 bases. The CDR3 sequence: CASSEVVASTDTQYF. The CDR3 bases are TGTGCCAGCAGTGAAGTGGTAGCTAGCACAGATACGCAGTATTTT.

The V gene is TRBV19, the J gene TRBJ1-1; D ambiguous. This CDR3 is built from 13 residues. Trimming removed 3 bases at V and 0 bases at J, with 5 bases between. CDR1 and CDR2 (germline): LNHDA, SQIVND (reference sequence). The CDR3 sequence: CASSINMNTEAFF. The CDR3, as DNA: TGTGCCAGTAGTATTAACATGAACACTGAAGCTTTCTTT.

J is TRBJ2-4 and V is TRBV4-1; 7 bases fit TRBD1. Germline V gene lookup returns CDR1 MGHRA and CDR2 YSYEKL. The CDR3 extends over 12 amino acids. After removal of 6 bases from V and 8 bases from J, the junction contained 4 bases not matched to a gene. The DNA for the CDR3 is TGCGCCAGCAGTCTCACAGGGGACATTCAGTACTTC. Translating gives CASSLTGDIQYF.

The rearrangement links TRBV28 to TRBJ1-1; TRBD1 is a possible D gene (5 bases). The CDR3 consists of 14 residues. With 4 bases removed from V and 5 bases from J, the gap between germline ends came to 14 bases. Germline loops: CDR1 MDHEN, CDR2 SYDVKM. The CDR3: CASSSPPGGTEAFF. The CDR3 DNA sequence: TGTGCCAGCAGTTCCCCCCCCGGGGGGACTGAAGCTTTCTTT. Combining the CDR3 with reference TRBV28 and TRBJ1-1 gives the whole variable domain DVKVTQSSRYLVKRTGEKVFLECVQDMDHENMFWYRQDPGLGLRLIYFSYDVKMKEKGDIPEGYSVSREKKERFSLILESASTNQTSMYLCASSSPPGGTEAFFGQGTRLTVV.

This chain joins TRBV6-5 and TRBJ2-3; no clear D. This CDR3 comprises 15 residues. The V end lost 1 base, the J end lost 3 bases, and 11 bases lay between the germline ends. The germline gives CDR1 MNHEY, CDR2 SVGAGI. For the CDR3, the DNA is TGTGCCAGCAGTTACTTTTCCGGAGCGACAGATACGCAGTATTTT. Translated: CASSYFSGATDTQYF.

The J gene is TRBJ1-6, the V gene TRBV25-1; tentatively, D is TRBD1 (6 bases). Trimming removed 6 bases at V and 9 bases at J, with 15 bases between. Per germline, CDR1 MGHDK and CDR2 SYGVNS. CDR3 size: 14 residues. Here the CDR3 reads CASSPTGGSSPLHF. The CDR3 nucleotides are TGTGCCAGCAGCCCTACGGGGGGCAGTTCACCCCTCCACTTT. Full variable domain (rest looked up from reference TRBV25-1 and TRBJ1-6): EADIYQTPRYLVIGTGKKITLECSQTMGHDKMYWYQQDPGMELHLIHYSYGVNSTEKGDLSSESTVSRIRTEHFPLTLESARPSHTSQYLCASSPTGGSSPLHFGNGTRLTVT.

The chain links TRBV18 to TRBJ2-5, with D perhaps matching TRBD2 (6 bases). V was pared by 2 bases and J by 0 bases, with 13 bases between. This CDR3 has 16 residues. Germline assignment: CDR1 KGHSH and CDR2 LQKENI. The CDR3, as DNA: TGTGCCAGCTCACCAGGTACGGGAGTTAACCAAGAGACCCAGTACTTC. Protein product: CASSPGTGVNQETQYF.

The rearrangement joins TRBV11-3 to TRBJ2-2; 7 nucleotides line up with TRBD1. The germline V gene encodes CDR1 SGHNT and CDR2 YENEEA. This CDR3 comprises 15 residues. After removal of 5 bases from V and 6 bases from J, the junction contained 9 bases not matched to a gene. The CDR3 spells CASSPTRGPAGELFF. CDR3 DNA sequence: TGTGCCAGCAGCCCAACGAGGGGGCCTGCCGGGGAGCTGTTTTTT.

The gene calls are TRBV6-1 and TRBJ1-1; no clear D. Trimming removed 2 bases at V and 6 bases at J, with 4 bases between. CDR3 length: 11 residues. Germline CDR1 and CDR2: MNHNS and SASEGT. CDR3 region: CASSELAEAFF. CDR3 nucleotide sequence: TGTGCCAGCAGTGAATTGGCTGAAGCTTTCTTT.

This sequence joins TRBV29-1 and TRBJ2-3; no clear D. The length of the CDR3 is 10 residues. Trimming removed 3 bases at V and 4 bases at J, with 2 bases between. Germline CDR1 SQVTM, CDR2 ANQGSEA. CDR3 sequence (DNA): TGCAGCGTTGACGCAGATACGCAGTATTTT. As protein: CSVDADTQYF.

This chain joins TRBV4-2 and TRBJ1-4; D perhaps matches TRBD1 (6 bases). The CDR3 spans 16 residues. In germline, CDR1 is LGHNA, CDR2 YNFKEQ. V lost 0 bases to trimming and J lost 7 bases, with 15 bases between them. The CDR3 region has the DNA TGTGCCAGCAGCCAAGATGGAGGGAAGGGGGGTGAAAAACTGTTTTTT. It is translated as CASSQDGGKGGEKLFF.

In this sample, this clone turned up a few times. The same CDR3 also results from other DNA sequences found in this sample. This chain uses TRBV4-2 with TRBJ1-1; 7 bases are shared with TRBD1. The ends lost 4 bases at V and 6 bases at J; junction bases unmatched: 2. The CDR3 has 12 amino acids. Germline V gives CDR1 LGHNA, CDR2 YNFKEQ. This CDR3 reads CASSPGTAEAFF. CDR3 DNA sequence: TGTGCCAGCAGCCCAGGGACAGCTGAAGCTTTCTTT.

This clone is a singleton in its sample. The rearrangement joins TRBV19 to TRBJ2-1, with 8 bases identical to TRBD1. The CDR3 consists of 15 residues. The V gene end was trimmed by 3 bases and the J gene end by 4 bases; junction bases not matched to a gene: 5. Germline CDR1 LNHDA, CDR2 SQIVND (reference sequence). The CDR3 spells CASSIGTGPYNEQFF. The CDR3, as DNA: TGTGCCAGTAGTATTGGGACAGGACCTTACAATGAGCAGTTCTTC. The entire variable domain, with the rest obtained from reference TRBV19 and TRBJ2-1, is as follows: DGGITQSPKYLFRKEGQNVTLSCEQNLNHDAMYWYRQDPGQGLRLIYYSQIVNDFQKGDIAEGYSVSREKKESFPLTVTSAQKNPTAFYLCASSIGTGPYNEQFFGPGTRLTVL.

The chain links TRBV6-6 to TRBJ2-7; TRBD2 matches 7 bases. Germline V lookup: CDR1 MNHNY, CDR2 SVGAGI (reference sequence). The V gene end was trimmed by 0 bases and the J gene end by 3 bases; junction bases not matched to a gene: 5. CDR3 length: 15 amino acids. In DNA form, the CDR3 reads TGTGCCAGCAGTTACTCGAGCGGGAATTTCTACGAGCAGTACTTC. Translating it yields CASSYSSGNFYEQYF.

The V gene is TRBV25-1, the J gene TRBJ2-3; no definite D call. Between the trimmed V and J ends, which lost 3 bases and 1 base, there was a span of 5 bases. CDR3 length: 13 residues. Germline CDR1 reads MGHDK; CDR2 reads SYGVNS. The CDR3 DNA reads TGTGCCAGCAGTGACCTAGGCACAGATACGCAGTATTTT. Translated, it gives CASSDLGTDTQYF.

The chain couples TRBV6-6 to TRBJ2-3, with D maybe TRBD2 (6 bases). Trimming pared 0 bases from V and 5 bases from J, leaving 15 bases between. Germline V lookup: CDR1 MNHNY, CDR2 SVGAGI (reference sequence). This CDR3 contains 16 residues. The CDR3 loop reads CASSYSPAGRGDTQYF. In nucleotides, the CDR3 is TGTGCCAGCAGTTACTCCCCCGCGGGGCGGGGAGATACGCAGTATTTT.